A selection of T cell receptor beta chains follows, all from one sample in a study of T-cell memory formation after mild COVID-19. TCRdb re-analysed the 5' RACE reads in MiXCR, keeping a single row per CDR3 protein. This table has 200,000 to 250,000 distinct CDR3 sequences, approximately 10% appearing once. Sequences were obtained from PBMCs or a T cell subset sorted from them (not recorded which). All receptors derive from a man aged 18-30 years who had mild COVID-19 (a few samples of this study predate the infection). Cell type and time point are not known. The CDR3 runs from the conserved cysteine through the conserved F or W. The D gene is left open where the match is weak. Some rows mark clone size as missing; the rest say once, few, many or name a class of expanded clone.

D: TRBD2
size: .
J: TRBJ2-5
V: TRBV7-8
CDR3: CASSGRRRTSGSPETQYF
DNA: TGTGCCAGCAGCGGCCGACGGAGGACTAGCGGGAGCCCAGAGACCCAGTACTTC

D: TRBD1
size: few
J: TRBJ1-2
V: TRBV4-2
CDR3: CASSRGDRDGYTF
DNA: TGTGCCAGCAGCCGGGGGGACAGGGATGGCTACACCTTC

D: .
size: .
J: TRBJ2-2
V: TRBV7-2
CDR3: CASSFMGGQVFF
DNA: TGTGCCAGCAGCTTCATGGGGGGGCAGGTGTTTTTT

D: .
size: .
J: TRBJ2-7
V: TRBV3-1
CDR3: CASSPGPVWEQYF
DNA: TGTGCCAGCAGCCCCGGGCCGGTTTGGGAGCAGTACTTC

D: .
size: few
J: TRBJ1-1
V: TRBV11-3
CDR3: CASSPETRGEAFF
DNA: TGTGCCAGCAGCCCAGAAACCAGGGGTGAAGCTTTCTTT

D: .
size: .
J: TRBJ2-2
V: TRBV25-1
CDR3: CASGGSGELFF
DNA: TGTGCCAGCGGAGGGAGCGGGGAGCTGTTTTTT

D: .
size: many
J: TRBJ1-5
V: TRBV7-2
CDR3: CASSQQADQPQHF
DNA: TGTGCCAGCAGCCAGCAGGCCGATCAGCCCCAGCATTTT

D: .
size: .
J: TRBJ2-3
V: TRBV12-3/TRBV12-4
CDR3: CASNSSVSGTDTQYF
DNA: TGTGCCAGCAACTCGTCAGTTTCCGGCACAGATACGCAGTATTTT

D: TRBD2
size: few
J: TRBJ2-3
V: TRBV20-1
CDR3: CSARRSGAMGTQYF
DNA: TGCAGTGCCCGTCGGAGCGGGGCTATGGGAACGCAGTATTTT

D: .
size: few
J: TRBJ1-2
V: TRBV7-9
CDR3: CASSLGDGAYGYTF
DNA: TGTGCCAGCAGCTTAGGAGACGGAGCCTATGGCTACACCTTC

D: .
size: many
J: TRBJ2-1
V: TRBV20-1
CDR3: CSARDGEGQSHNEQFF
DNA: TGCAGTGCTAGAGATGGGGAGGGACAGTCCCACAATGAGCAGTTCTTC

D: .
size: few
J: TRBJ1-6
V: TRBV28
CDR3: CASSPGGSRYSPLHF
DNA: TGTGCCAGCAGCCCCGGGGGCAGTCGATATTCACCCCTCCACTTT

D: .
size: few
J: TRBJ1-1
V: TRBV6-5
CDR3: CASSYQTTRGTEAFF
DNA: TGTGCCAGCAGTTATCAAACAACAAGGGGCACTGAAGCTTTCTTT

D: TRBD2
size: .
J: TRBJ2-5
V: TRBV24-1
CDR3: CATSDGLAGGPVYETQYF
DNA: TGTGCCACCAGTGATGGACTAGCGGGGGGCCCCGTGTACGAGACCCAGTACTTC

D: .
size: .
J: TRBJ1-5
V: TRBV9
CDR3: CASSVEGNNQPQHF
DNA: TGTGCCAGCAGCGTAGAGGGGAATAATCAGCCCCAGCATTTT

D: .
size: .
J: TRBJ2-5
V: TRBV5-6
CDR3: CASSARWGRSIYQETQYF
DNA: TGTGCCAGCTCTGCTCGGTGGGGAAGGAGCATCTACCAAGAGACCCAGTACTTC

D: .
size: .
J: TRBJ2-3
V: TRBV7-2
CDR3: CASSWGRYTQYF
DNA: TGTGCCAGCAGCTGGGGGCGGTATACGCAGTATTTT

D: TRBD2
size: once
J: TRBJ2-3
V: TRBV7-9
CDR3: CASSATPPGGRADTQYF
DNA: TGTGCCAGCAGCGCGACCCCCCCGGGGGGGCGGGCAGATACGCAGTATTTT

D: TRBD2
size: few
J: TRBJ2-5
V: TRBV27
CDR3: CASRLAGGPRETQYF
DNA: TGTGCCAGCAGACTAGCGGGGGGGCCAAGAGAGACCCAGTACTTC

D: TRBD2
size: .
J: TRBJ2-1
V: TRBV7-9
CDR3: CAVRTSGPTYNEQFF
DNA: TGTGCCGTCAGGACTAGCGGACCCACCTACAATGAGCAGTTCTTC

D: .
size: few
J: TRBJ2-1
V: TRBV6-4
CDR3: CASSDEGGNEQFF
DNA: TGTGCCAGCAGTGACGAGGGGGGGAATGAGCAGTTCTTC

D: TRBD1
size: .
J: TRBJ1-2
V: TRBV7-2
CDR3: CASSSADRSKGYTF
DNA: TGTGCCAGCAGCTCTGCGGACAGGTCGAAGGGCTACACCTTC

D: .
size: few
J: TRBJ2-1
V: TRBV5-4
CDR3: CASSAGQQGNEQFF
DNA: TGTGCCAGCAGCGCGGGACAGCAAGGCAATGAGCAGTTCTTC

D: TRBD1
size: many
J: TRBJ1-6
V: TRBV19
CDR3: CASGQGGNSPLHF
DNA: TGTGCCAGCGGACAGGGCGGGAATTCACCCCTCCACTTT

D: .
size: few
J: TRBJ2-4
V: TRBV6-2/TRBV6-3
CDR3: CASSYSMKNIQYF
DNA: TGTGCCAGCAGTTACTCGATGAAAAACATTCAGTACTTC

D: TRBD1
size: .
J: TRBJ1-2
V: TRBV5-1
CDR3: CASSRSSQGEGYTF
DNA: TGCGCCAGCAGCCGATCCTCCCAGGGGGAAGGCTACACCTTC

D: .
size: .
J: TRBJ2-2
V: TRBV3-1
CDR3: CASSQDSRGGELFF
DNA: TGTGCCAGCAGCCAAGATAGTCGGGGCGGGGAGCTGTTTTTT

D: TRBD1
size: many
J: TRBJ1-1
V: TRBV5-1
CDR3: CASSLVGQGNTEAFF
DNA: TGTGCCAGCAGCTTAGTGGGACAGGGGAACACTGAAGCTTTCTTT

D: .
size: .
J: TRBJ1-2
V: TRBV7-2
CDR3: CASSRGVNYGYTF
DNA: TGTGCCAGCAGCCGGGGGGTAAACTATGGCTACACCTTC

D: .
size: few
J: TRBJ1-4
V: TRBV12-3/TRBV12-4
CDR3: CASSFRDGKNEKLFF
DNA: TGTGCCAGCAGTTTTCGGGACGGAAAAAATGAAAAACTGTTTTTT

D: TRBD1
size: .
J: TRBJ2-7
V: TRBV13
CDR3: CASSMTGITYEQYF
DNA: TGTGCCAGCAGCATGACAGGGATTACCTACGAGCAGTACTTC

D: .
size: .
J: TRBJ2-2
V: TRBV7-3
CDR3: CASSGGLAGELFF
DNA: TGTGCCAGCAGCGGAGGTCTAGCCGGGGAGCTGTTTTTT

D: .
size: few
J: TRBJ2-5
V: TRBV5-1
CDR3: CASSLVEGAVRETQYF
DNA: TGCGCCAGCAGCTTGGTGGAGGGGGCGGTGAGAGAGACCCAGTACTTC

D: .
size: few
J: TRBJ2-6
V: TRBV27
CDR3: CASSPLVVPTEVGANVLTF
DNA: TGTGCCAGCAGTCCCTTAGTAGTACCGACTGAAGTTGGGGCCAACGTCCTGACTTTC